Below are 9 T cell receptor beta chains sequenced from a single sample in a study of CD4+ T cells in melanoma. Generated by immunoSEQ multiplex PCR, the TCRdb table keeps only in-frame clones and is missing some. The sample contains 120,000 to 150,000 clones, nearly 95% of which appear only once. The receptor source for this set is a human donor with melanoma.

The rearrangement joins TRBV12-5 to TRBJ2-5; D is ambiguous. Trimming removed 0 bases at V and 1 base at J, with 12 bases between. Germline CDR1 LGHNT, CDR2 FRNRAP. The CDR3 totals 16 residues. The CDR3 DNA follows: TGTGCTAGTGGTTTGGTACGCTGGGCCGGCCAAGAGACCCAGTACTTC. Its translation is CASGLVRWAGQETQYF.

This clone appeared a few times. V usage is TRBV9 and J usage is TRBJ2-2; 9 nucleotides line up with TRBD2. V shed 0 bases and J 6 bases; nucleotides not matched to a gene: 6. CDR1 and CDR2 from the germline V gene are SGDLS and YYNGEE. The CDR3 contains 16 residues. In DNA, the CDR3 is TGTGCCAGCAGCGTAGAAGCGGGGGGACTTCCCGGGGAGCTGTTTTTT. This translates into CASSVEAGGLPGELFF.

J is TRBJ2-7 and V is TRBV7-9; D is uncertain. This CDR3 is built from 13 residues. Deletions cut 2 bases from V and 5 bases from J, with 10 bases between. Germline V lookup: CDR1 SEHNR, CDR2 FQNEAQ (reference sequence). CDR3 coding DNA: TGTGCCAGCAGCTTAAGTATGACGCACGAGCAGTACTTC. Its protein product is CASSLSMTHEQYF.

CDR3 DNA: TGTGCCAGCAGGGAACAGGGGGCGGGTGAAAAACTGTTTTTT. Translating gives CASREQGAGEKLFF. The chain combines TRBV6-1 with TRBJ1-4; 9 bases fit TRBD1. The CDR3 runs to 14 residues. J gave up 7 bases and V 6 bases, and 6 bases lay outside the gene matches. CDR1 and CDR2 from the germline V gene are MNHNS and SASEGT.

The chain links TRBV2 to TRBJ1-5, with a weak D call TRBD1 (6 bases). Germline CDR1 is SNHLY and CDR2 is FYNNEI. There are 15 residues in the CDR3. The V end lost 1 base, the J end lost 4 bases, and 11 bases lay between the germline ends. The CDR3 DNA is TGTGCCAGCAGTGAAGACAGGGTTGGGAATCAGCCCCAGCATTTT. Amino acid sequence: CASSEDRVGNQPQHF.

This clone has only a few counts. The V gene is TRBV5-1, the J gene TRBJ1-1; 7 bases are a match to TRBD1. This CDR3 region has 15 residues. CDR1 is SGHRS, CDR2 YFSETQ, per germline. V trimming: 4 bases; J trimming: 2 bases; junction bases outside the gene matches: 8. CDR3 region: CASSLTTGPNTEAFF. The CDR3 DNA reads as TGCGCCAGCAGCCTAACGACAGGGCCCAACACTGAAGCTTTCTTT.

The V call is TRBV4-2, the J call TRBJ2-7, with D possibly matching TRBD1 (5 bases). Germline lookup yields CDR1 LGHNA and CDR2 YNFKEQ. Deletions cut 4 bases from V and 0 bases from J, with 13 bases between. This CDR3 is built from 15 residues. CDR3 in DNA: TGTGCCAGCAGCCTACGCCCGACAGACTCCTACGAGCAGTACTTC. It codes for CASSLRPTDSYEQYF.

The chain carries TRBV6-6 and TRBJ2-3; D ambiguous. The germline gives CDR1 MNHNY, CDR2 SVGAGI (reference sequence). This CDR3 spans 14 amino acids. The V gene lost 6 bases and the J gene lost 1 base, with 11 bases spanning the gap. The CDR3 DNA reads TGTGCCAGCAGCTACCCGTCGGGCACAGATACGCAGTATTTT. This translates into CASSYPSGTDTQYF.

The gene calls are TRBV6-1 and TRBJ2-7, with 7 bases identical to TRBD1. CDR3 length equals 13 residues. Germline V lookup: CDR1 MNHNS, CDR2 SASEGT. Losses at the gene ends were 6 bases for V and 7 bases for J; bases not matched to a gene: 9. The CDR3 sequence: CASRMTGSREQYF. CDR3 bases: TGTGCCAGCAGGATGACAGGGTCGCGGGAGCAGTACTTC.